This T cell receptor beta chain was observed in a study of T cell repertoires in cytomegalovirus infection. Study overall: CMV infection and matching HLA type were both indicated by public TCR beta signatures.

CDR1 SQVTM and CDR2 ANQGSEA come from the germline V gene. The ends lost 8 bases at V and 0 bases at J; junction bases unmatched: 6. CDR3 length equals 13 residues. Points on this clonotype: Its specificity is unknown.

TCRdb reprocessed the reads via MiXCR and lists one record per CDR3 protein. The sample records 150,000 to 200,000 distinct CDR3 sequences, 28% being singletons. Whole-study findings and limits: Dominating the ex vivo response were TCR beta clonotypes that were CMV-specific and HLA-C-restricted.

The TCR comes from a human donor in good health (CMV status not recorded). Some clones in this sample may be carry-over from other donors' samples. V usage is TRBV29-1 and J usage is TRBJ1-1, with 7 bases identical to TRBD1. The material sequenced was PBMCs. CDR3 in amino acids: CSNRQGLNTEAFF. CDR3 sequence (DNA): TGCAGCAACCGACAGGGCCTGAACACTGAAGCTTTCTTT.